Listed below are T cell receptor beta chains from one sample, sequenced in a study of OX40 agonist ivuxolimab in advanced cancers. The method was immunoSEQ multiplex PCR; TCRdb's version includes in-frame clones alone and lacks a portion of them. The sample lists some 72,000 clones, about 90% seen once, with approximately 0.48% in the top ten. The sample here was CD4+ or CD8+ T cells sorted from blood, taken in a trial of the OX40 agonist ivuxolimab. Source of these receptors: an adult with an advanced solid tumor such as melanoma, head and neck, liver or kidney cancer. Each CDR3 is given with its conserved first and last residue. The D gene is left open where the match is weak. Size is stated for part of the rows, as once, few or many counts, or as a class when the clone is expanded.

len	v_gene	abundance	d_gene	j_gene	CDR3nt	CDR3aa
15	TRBV7-2	-	TRBD1	TRBJ2-3	TGTGCCAGCAGCCGGACAGGGGGCGGAACAGATACGCAGTATTTT	CASSRTGGGTDTQYF
18	TRBV7-2	-	-	TRBJ2-5	TGTGCCAGCAGCTTAGTGCCAGGGGCGAGAGGGGGTCGGGAGACCCAGTACTTC	CASSLVPGARGGRETQYF
15	TRBV27	-	-	TRBJ2-7	TGTGCCAGCACTGCCCTAACGGGACCCGACTACGAGCAGTACTTC	CASTALTGPDYEQYF
15	TRBV6-4	-	TRBD2	TRBJ2-1	TGTGCCAGCAGTGCCCGCCTAGCGGGAGCCAATGAGCAGTTCTTC	CASSARLAGANEQFF
14	TRBV6-1	-	-	TRBJ2-1	TGTGCCAGCAGGCCGAGTCTGGACTACAATGAGCAGTTCTTC	CASRPSLDYNEQFF
15	TRBV5-1	-	-	TRBJ2-3	TGCGCCAGCAGCTTGGAGCGGACAGGCACAGATACGCAGTATTTT	CASSLERTGTDTQYF
15	TRBV5-1	-	TRBD1	TRBJ2-1	TGCGCCAGCAGCTTGCCGGGACAGGGACACAATGAGCAGTTCTTC	CASSLPGQGHNEQFF
14	TRBV7-2	few	TRBD2	TRBJ2-7	TGTGCCAGCAGCTTCAGACTAGCGGGAGCCGAGCAGTACTTC	CASSFRLAGAEQYF
16	TRBV4-2	-	-	TRBJ1-1	TGTGCCAGCAGCCAAGGTTTCAGCCTGGGGAGCACTGAAGCTTTCTTT	CASSQGFSLGSTEAFF
14	TRBV19	-	-	TRBJ1-2	TGTGCCAGTCAATTGAGGAATGGGGCGCATGGCTACACCTTC	CASQLRNGAHGYTF
13	TRBV4-3	-	-	TRBJ2-3	TGCGCCAGCAGCCAAGAGGTTAGAGATACGCAGTATTTT	CASSQEVRDTQYF
15	TRBV18	-	TRBD1	TRBJ2-7	TGTGCCAGCTCACCAGTCAGGACAGGGACCTACGAGCAGTACTTC	CASSPVRTGTYEQYF
15	TRBV7-2	-	TRBD1	TRBJ2-5	TGTGCCAGCAGCTTGGGGGACAGGGACTCGGAGACCCAGTACTTC	CASSLGDRDSETQYF
13	TRBV9	-	-	TRBJ2-7	TGTGCCAGCAGCGTTCTACCTAACAACGAGCAGTACTTC	CASSVLPNNEQYF
15	TRBV6-1	-	-	TRBJ1-2	TGTGCCAGCAGATCAGGGGCTTCAGCTAACTATGGCTACACCTTC	CASRSGASANYGYTF
12	TRBV7-2	-	-	TRBJ2-3	TGTGCCAGCAGCTTCGACACAGATACGCAGTATTTT	CASSFDTDTQYF
14	TRBV6-5	-	-	TRBJ1-2	TGTGCCAGCAGTGGAGGCTCTCCGGGGTATGGCTACACCTTC	CASSGGSPGYGYTF
15	TRBV7-2	-	-	TRBJ1-3	TGTGCCAGCAGCTTAGCCTCGGTATTTGGAAACACCATATATTTT	CASSLASVFGNTIYF